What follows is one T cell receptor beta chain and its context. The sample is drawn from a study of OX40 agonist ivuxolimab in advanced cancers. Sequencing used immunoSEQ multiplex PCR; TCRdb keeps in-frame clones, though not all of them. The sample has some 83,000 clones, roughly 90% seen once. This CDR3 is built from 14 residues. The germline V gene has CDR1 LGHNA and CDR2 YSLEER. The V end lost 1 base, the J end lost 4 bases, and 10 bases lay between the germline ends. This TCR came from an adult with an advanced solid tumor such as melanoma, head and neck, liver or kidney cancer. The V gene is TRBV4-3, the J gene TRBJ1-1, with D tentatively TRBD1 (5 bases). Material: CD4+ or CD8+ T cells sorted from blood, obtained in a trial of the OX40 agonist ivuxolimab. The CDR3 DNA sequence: TGCGCCAGCAGCCAAGCAGGGTTTGGCACTGAAGCTTTCTTT. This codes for CASSQAGFGTEAFF.